This TCR beta chain was documented in a study of control samples from healthy donors and cancer patients. Produced via immunoSEQ multiplex PCR; TCRdb's table is partial and in-frame only. The data contain under 200,000 clones, about 94% of them singletons. Trimming removed 10 bases at V and 0 bases at J, with 4 bases between. In germline, CDR1 is LNHDA, CDR2 SQIVND (reference sequence). The CDR3 totals 11 residues. The sequenced sample was blood. This clonotype originated in a woman aged 40 to 50 in good health. This chain joins TRBV19 and TRBJ1-3; D remains unclear. The CDR3 sequence: CATHSGNTIYF. CDR3 bases: TGTGCCACTCACTCTGGAAACACCATATATTTT.